One T cell receptor beta chain is described in this entry. The sample originates from a study of cytotoxic CD8 clonotypes in ibrutinib-treated CLL. Sequenced by immunoSEQ multiplex PCR; TCRdb stores in-frame clones only, minus some. The repertoire holds fewer than 90,000 clones, around 65% seen once, with 5.7% in the top ten. Germline loops: CDR1 LNHDA, CDR2 SQIVND (reference sequence). V gave up 9 bases and J gave up 4 bases; unmatched junction bases: 10. The CDR3 has 14 amino acids. The receptor comes from a human donor with chronic lymphocytic leukemia. The sequencing here drew on PBMCs, taken after 12 months of ibrutinib treatment. V and J are TRBV19 and TRBJ1-1, with 8 bases that match TRBD1. The CDR3 reads CASREDRVVTEAFF. The CDR3 DNA sequence: TGTGCCAGCAGAGAGGACAGGGTAGTCACTGAAGCTTTCTTT.